A selection of T cell receptor beta chains follows, all from one sample in a study of T cell changes during pregnancy in multiple sclerosis. Some clones are missing from TCRdb's copy, which holds only in-frame ones; the method was immunoSEQ multiplex PCR. The sample has about 38,000 clones; more than 85% are singletons. The source material was CD8+ T cells from peripheral blood mononuclear cells, sampled after pregnancy. These receptors originate from a female donor with multiple sclerosis, enrolled in a pregnancy study. The CDR3 runs from the conserved cysteine through the conserved F or W. A D gene is named only where the DNA matches it firmly. Not every row has a clone size; where given, it reads once, few, many or a size class.

clone_size j_call v_call d_call cdr3_aa cdr3_nt
. TRBJ2-3 TRBV5-5 . CASSLTRGYADTQYF TGTGCCAGCAGCTTGACCAGGGGTTACGCAGATACGCAGTATTTT
. TRBJ2-5 TRBV27 TRBD2 CASSSGGRAGETQYF TGTGCCAGCAGTTCGGGCGGGAGGGCCGGAGAGACCCAGTACTTC
. TRBJ2-1 TRBV28 TRBD1 CASSFHGQGSYNEQFF TGTGCCAGCAGTTTCCACGGACAGGGCTCCTACAATGAGCAGTTCTTC
. TRBJ1-6 TRBV9 . CASSEEGTHNSPLHF TGTGCCAGCAGCGAGGAGGGGACCCATAATTCACCCCTCCACTTT
. TRBJ1-6 TRBV11-2 . CASSRGENSPLHF TGTGCCAGCAGCCGGGGGGAGAATTCACCCCTCCACTTT
. TRBJ2-2 TRBV6-1 . CASSDAGAHTGELFF TGTGCCAGCAGTGACGCGGGGGCGCACACCGGGGAGCTGTTTTTT
. TRBJ2-3 TRBV7-9 TRBD2 CASSLVSGNTDTQYF TGTGCCAGCAGCTTAGTAAGCGGGAACACAGATACGCAGTATTTT
. TRBJ2-3 TRBV27 TRBD1 CASSLLDREGDTQYF TGTGCCAGCAGTTTGCTGGACAGGGAAGGAGATACGCAGTATTTT
. TRBJ2-1 TRBV7-3 TRBD1 CASSPYLDRGYNEQFF TGTGCCAGCAGCCCGTACCTGGACAGGGGATACAATGAGCAGTTCTTC
. TRBJ1-5 TRBV28 . CASSLRIGEGHQPQHF TGTGCCAGCAGTTTACGGATTGGAGAGGGCCATCAGCCCCAGCATTTT
. TRBJ1-1 TRBV29-1 TRBD1 CSTGQGSEAFF TGCAGCACCGGACAGGGATCAGAAGCTTTCTTT
. TRBJ2-1 TRBV25-1 . CASSEGRYNEQFF TGTGCCAGCAGTGAGGGCAGATACAATGAGCAGTTCTTC
. TRBJ1-3 TRBV6-5 . CASSYGQHSGNTIYF TGTGCCAGCAGTTACGGACAGCACTCTGGAAACACCATATATTTT
. TRBJ2-2 TRBV14 TRBD1 CASSQVMDRENTGELFF TGTGCCAGCAGCCAAGTAATGGACAGGGAGAACACCGGGGAGCTGTTTTTT
. TRBJ2-2 TRBV9 . CASGGRNTGELFF TGTGCCAGCGGGGGGAGGAACACCGGGGAGCTGTTTTTT
once TRBJ2-3 TRBV27 TRBD1 CASSYPTGSRTDTQYF TGTGCCAGCAGTTACCCGACAGGGAGTCGGACAGATACGCAGTATTTT
. TRBJ1-1 TRBV7-9 TRBD1 CASSLEGQDLTEAFF TGTGCCAGCAGCTTAGAGGGACAGGACCTCACTGAAGCTTTCTTT
. TRBJ1-2 TRBV19 TRBD1 CASTPGQGNYGYTF TGTGCCAGTACCCCGGGACAGGGGAACTATGGCTACACCTTC
. TRBJ2-1 TRBV7-2 . CASINRGVSSYNEQFF TGTGCCAGCATCAACCGCGGGGTTAGCTCCTACAATGAGCAGTTCTTC
. TRBJ2-7 TRBV7-6 TRBD2 CASSVGSWTSGTSYEQYF TGTGCCAGCAGCGTGGGGTCTTGGACTAGCGGGACCTCCTACGAGCAGTACTTC
once TRBJ2-7 TRBV15 . CATSRVVIRDEQYF TGTGCCACCAGCAGAGTGGTGATACGGGACGAGCAGTACTTC
. TRBJ2-3 TRBV7-9 TRBD2 CASSPGGASTDTQYF TGTGCCAGCAGCCCGGGGGGGGCAAGCACAGATACGCAGTATTTT
few TRBJ1-5 TRBV4-1 TRBD1 CASSQEGTGDQPQHF TGCGCCAGCAGCCAAGAAGGGACAGGGGATCAGCCCCAGCATTTT
. TRBJ2-7 TRBV11-3 . CASSSGGRPSSYEQYF TGTGCCAGCAGCTCCGGGGGGCGCCCTAGCTCCTACGAGCAGTACTTC
. TRBJ1-1 TRBV19 TRBD1 CASSLYPGGTEAFF TGTGCCAGTAGTCTCTATCCAGGGGGCACTGAAGCTTTCTTT
. TRBJ2-7 TRBV2 . CASENGTAGDEQYF TGTGCCAGCGAGAACGGGACAGCGGGCGACGAGCAGTACTTC
few TRBJ1-1 TRBV7-9 TRBD1 CASSGSREGAGGAEAFF TGTGCCAGCAGCGGATCCCGGGAGGGGGCAGGAGGGGCTGAAGCTTTCTTT
. TRBJ2-7 TRBV27 TRBD2 CASSSPGLAGTSYEQYF TGTGCCAGCAGTTCTCCGGGACTAGCGGGAACCTCCTACGAGCAGTACTTC
. TRBJ1-1 TRBV6-1 TRBD1 CASSEGQGVEAFF TGTGCCAGCAGCGAAGGACAGGGGGTGGAAGCTTTCTTT
once TRBJ2-1 TRBV6-4 TRBD1 CASSDVTGDTNEQFF TGTGCCAGCAGTGACGTGACAGGGGATACCAATGAGCAGTTCTTC
. TRBJ1-2 TRBV4-1 TRBD1 CASSQEGQGVNYGYTF TGCGCCAGCAGCCAAGAAGGGCAGGGGGTTAACTATGGCTACACCTTC
. TRBJ1-1 TRBV7-9 TRBD1 CASSAQGAIPEAFF TGTGCCAGCAGCGCACAGGGGGCTATCCCTGAAGCTTTCTTT
. TRBJ1-2 TRBV5-5 . CASSSRWTDRDNYGYTF TGTGCCAGCAGCTCGCGATGGACGGACAGAGATAACTATGGCTACACCTTC
once TRBJ2-6 TRBV5-4 . CASSAGQPLSGANVLTF TGTGCCAGCAGCGCGGGACAGCCCCTCTCTGGGGCCAACGTCCTGACTTTC
. TRBJ1-2 TRBV29-1 TRBD1 CSGEDRVGDGYTF TGCAGCGGGGAGGACAGGGTAGGAGATGGCTACACCTTC
. TRBJ1-5 TRBV30 . CAWSPADRRNQPQHF TGTGCCTGGAGTCCAGCGGACAGACGTAATCAGCCCCAGCATTTT
. TRBJ1-5 TRBV6-1 TRBD1 CASSEAIMTGGKPQHF TGTGCCAGCAGTGAAGCGATCATGACAGGGGGAAAGCCCCAGCATTTT
. TRBJ1-6 TRBV6-1 TRBD1 CASRDRDRDNSPLHF TGTGCCAGCAGGGACCGGGACAGGGATAATTCACCCCTCCACTTT
. TRBJ1-1 TRBV30 . CAWSVVGAWNTEAFF TGTGCCTGGAGTGTCGTAGGAGCCTGGAACACTGAAGCTTTCTTT